What follows are 2 T cell receptor beta chains derived from one specimen sequenced in a study of identical twins. TCRdb used MiXCR to reprocess the 5' RACE reads, holding one entry per CDR3 protein. The table records approximately 1.8 million distinct CDR3 sequences, around 29% of them present only once. The source material was cord blood. Source of these receptors: a newborn girl in good health.

This chain links TRBV20-1 with TRBJ1-2; D is perhaps TRBD1 (6 bases). Germline CDR1 and CDR2: DFQATT and SNEGSKA (reference sequence). Trimming took off 1 base at V and 0 bases at J, with 18 bases between the two ends. The CDR3 is made up of 17 amino acids. In nucleotides, the CDR3 is TGCAGTGCTAGAGGGGGGGCTACCCGCTTCTCTAACTATGGCTACACCTTC. Translation: CSARGGATRFSNYGYTF.

This clonotype has only a few counts. This rearrangement joins TRBV10-3 to TRBJ2-7, with 8 positions matching TRBD2. This CDR3 comprises 14 residues. V shed 6 bases and J 4 bases; nucleotides not matched to a gene: 8. The germline V gene encodes CDR1 ENHRY and CDR2 SYGVKD. The CDR3 DNA is TGTGCCATCAGACCCCTGCCGGGGGGGTACGAGCAGTACTTC. It codes for CAIRPLPGGYEQYF.